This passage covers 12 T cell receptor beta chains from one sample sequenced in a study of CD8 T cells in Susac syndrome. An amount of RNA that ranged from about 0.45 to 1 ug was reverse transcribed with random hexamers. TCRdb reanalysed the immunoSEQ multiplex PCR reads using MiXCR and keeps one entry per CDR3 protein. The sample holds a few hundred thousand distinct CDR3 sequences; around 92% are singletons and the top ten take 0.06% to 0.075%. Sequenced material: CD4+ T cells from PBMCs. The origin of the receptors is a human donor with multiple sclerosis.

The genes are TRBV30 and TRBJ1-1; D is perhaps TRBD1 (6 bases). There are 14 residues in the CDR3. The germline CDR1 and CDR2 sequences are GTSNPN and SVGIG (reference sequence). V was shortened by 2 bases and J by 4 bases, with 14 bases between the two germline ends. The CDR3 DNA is TGTGCCTGGAGTCGGGGGCGGCGGATCACTGAAGCTTTCTTT. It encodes CAWSRGRRITEAFF.

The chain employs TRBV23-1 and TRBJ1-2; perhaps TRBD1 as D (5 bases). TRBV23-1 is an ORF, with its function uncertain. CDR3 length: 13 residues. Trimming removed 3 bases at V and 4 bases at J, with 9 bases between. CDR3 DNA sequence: TGCGCCAGCAGTCACTTGGACATCTATGGCTACACCTTC. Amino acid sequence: CASSHLDIYGYTF.

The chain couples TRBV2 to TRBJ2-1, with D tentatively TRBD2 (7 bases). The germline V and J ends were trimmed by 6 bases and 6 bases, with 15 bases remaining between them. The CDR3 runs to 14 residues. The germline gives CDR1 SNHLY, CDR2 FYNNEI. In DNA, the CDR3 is TGTGCCAGCAGAACGGGGGGCGCGAGCAATGAGCAGTTCTTC. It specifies CASRTGGASNEQFF.

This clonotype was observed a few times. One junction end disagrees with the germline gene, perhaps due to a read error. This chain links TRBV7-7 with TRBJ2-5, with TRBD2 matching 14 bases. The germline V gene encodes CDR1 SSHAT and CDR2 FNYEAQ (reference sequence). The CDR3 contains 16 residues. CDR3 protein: CASSLGTSGGQETQYF. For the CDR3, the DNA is TGTGCTAGCAGCCTTGGGACTAGCGGGGGCCAAGAGACCCAGTACTTC.

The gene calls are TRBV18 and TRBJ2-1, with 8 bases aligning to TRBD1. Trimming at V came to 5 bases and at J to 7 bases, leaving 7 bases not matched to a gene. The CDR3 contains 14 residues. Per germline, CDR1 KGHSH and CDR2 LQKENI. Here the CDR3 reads CASSSRDRRNEQFF. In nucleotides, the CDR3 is TGTGCCAGCTCATCCCGGGACAGGAGGAATGAGCAGTTCTTC.

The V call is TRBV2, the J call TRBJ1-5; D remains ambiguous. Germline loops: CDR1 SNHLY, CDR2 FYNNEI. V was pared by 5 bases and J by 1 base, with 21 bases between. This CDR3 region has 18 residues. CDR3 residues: CASSYTTSGVGSNQPQHF. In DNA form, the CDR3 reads TGTGCCAGCAGTTACACGACCTCGGGCGTCGGAAGCAATCAGCCCCAGCATTTT.

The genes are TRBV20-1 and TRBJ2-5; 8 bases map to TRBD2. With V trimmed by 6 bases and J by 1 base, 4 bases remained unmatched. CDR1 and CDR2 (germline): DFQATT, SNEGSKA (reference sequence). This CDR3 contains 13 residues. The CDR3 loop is CSARAGGQETQYF. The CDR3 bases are TGCAGTGCCCGCGCGGGGGGCCAAGAGACCCAGTACTTC.

For the CDR3, the DNA is TGTGCCAGCACCCCTCTGGGCATGAACACTGAAGCTTTCTTT. Translation: CASTPLGMNTEAFF. The chain recombines TRBV12-3 or TRBV12-4 with TRBJ1-1; D gene uncertain. The CDR3 totals 14 residues. V gave up 7 bases and J gave up 0 bases, with 12 bases separating them.

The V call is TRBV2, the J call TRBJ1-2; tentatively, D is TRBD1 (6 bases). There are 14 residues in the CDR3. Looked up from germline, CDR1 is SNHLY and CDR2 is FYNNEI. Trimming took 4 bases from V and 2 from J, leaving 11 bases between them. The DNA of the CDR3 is TGTGCCAGCAGTGTTCAGAGGGGGAACTATGGCTACACCTTC. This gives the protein CASSVQRGNYGYTF.

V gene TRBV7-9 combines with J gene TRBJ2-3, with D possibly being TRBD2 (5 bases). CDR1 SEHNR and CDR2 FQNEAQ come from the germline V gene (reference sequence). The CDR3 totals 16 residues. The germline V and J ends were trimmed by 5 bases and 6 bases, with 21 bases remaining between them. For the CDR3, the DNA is TGTGCCAGCAGCCCGCCGGGCCACCGCGGCGGGGATACGCAGTATTTT. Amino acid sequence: CASSPPGHRGGDTQYF.

CDR3 loop: CASSQDPGKQPQHF. The DNA of the CDR3 is TGCGCCAGCAGCCAAGATCCAGGGAAACAGCCCCAGCATTTT. V and J are TRBV4-1 and TRBJ1-5, with D possibly TRBD1 on 5 matching bases. CDR1 MGHRA and CDR2 YSYEKL come from the germline V gene. This CDR3 contains 14 residues. Trimming shortened V by 0 bases and J by 7 bases, and 10 bases separated the two germline ends.

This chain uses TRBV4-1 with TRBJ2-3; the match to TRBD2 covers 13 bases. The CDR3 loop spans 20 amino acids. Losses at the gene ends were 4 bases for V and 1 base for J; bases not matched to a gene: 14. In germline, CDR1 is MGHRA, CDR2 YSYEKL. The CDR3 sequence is CASSPRRLAGGGRGTDTQYF. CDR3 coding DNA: TGCGCCAGCAGCCCCCGACGACTAGCGGGAGGTGGGAGGGGCACAGATACGCAGTATTTT.